This T cell receptor beta chain was found in a study of beta chain features in type 1 diabetes. All of the isolated RNA was reverse transcribed, so expressed TCRB transcripts were sequenced. The method was immunoSEQ multiplex PCR; TCRdb's version includes in-frame clones alone and lacks a portion of them. The repertoire holds about 900,000 clones, roughly a sixth seen once, with 0.02% to 0.025% in the top ten. The source is a woman under 30 in good health. Sequenced material: naive CD4+ T cells from blood.

CDR3 nucleotide sequence: TGTGCCAGCAGGCCCGACAGGGGATCTAATCAGCCCCAGCATTTT. The encoded protein is CASRPDRGSNQPQHF. V usage is TRBV6-5 and J usage is TRBJ1-5, with 8 nucleotides matching TRBD1. CDR3 length: 15 amino acids. CDR1 is MNHEY, CDR2 SVGAGI, per germline. J lost 4 bases, V lost 6 bases, and 8 bases had no gene match.